This passage covers 7 T cell receptor beta chains from one sample sequenced in a study of T cells after yellow fever vaccination. TCRdb re-called the 5' RACE reads through MiXCR, storing one row per CDR3 protein. The sample lists 500,000 to 650,000 distinct CDR3 sequences, around 16% occurring once. The sample consisted of PBMCs, taken 5 days after the first yellow fever vaccination. These receptor sequences come from a man younger than 30 who received the YFV17D yellow fever vaccine.

This clonotype was counted a single time. This chain uses TRBV27 with TRBJ2-5; either TRBD1 or TRBD2 may supply D (5 bases each). V shed 5 bases and J shed 5 bases, with 15 bases lying between them. The germline gives CDR1 MNHEY, CDR2 SMNVEV (reference sequence). CDR3 size: 14 residues. The CDR3 nucleotides are TGTGCCAGCAGTGACAGTTGGGGCGGGGAGACCCAGTACTTC. It is translated as CASSDSWGGETQYF.

The V and J genes are TRBV20-1 and TRBJ2-3; D possibly corresponds to TRBD1 (6 bases). Trimming removed 5 bases from V and 4 bases from J, with 13 bases in between. Germline V lookup: CDR1 DFQATT, CDR2 SNEGSKA (reference sequence). The CDR3 loop spans 13 amino acids. Here the CDR3 reads CSAAPGASDTQYF. The CDR3 DNA is TGCAGTGCTGCCCCAGGGGCGTCAGATACGCAGTATTTT.

This chain uses TRBV19 with TRBJ1-5; D is possibly TRBD1 (6 bases). The CDR3 length is 15 residues. The V end lost 5 bases, the J end lost 6 bases, and 17 bases lay between the germline ends. CDR1 is LNHDA, CDR2 SQIVND, per germline (reference sequence). The CDR3 nucleotides are TGTGCCAGTAGTGATAGGACAGAACATAGTCAGCCCCAGCATTTT. Translated: CASSDRTEHSQPQHF.

The CDR3 DNA reads as TGCAGCGTGACGTACAATGAGCAGTTCTTC. Its protein is CSVTYNEQFF. The V and J genes are TRBV29-1 and TRBJ2-1; D uncertain. The germline V gene has CDR1 SQVTM and CDR2 ANQGSEA. This CDR3 has 10 residues. V was trimmed by 6 bases and J by 4 bases, leaving 4 bases between them.

This clonotype was picked up a small number of times. A much bigger clone sits one base away, suggesting this may be a read error. This sequence joins TRBV6-5 and TRBJ2-5; D is unresolved. Trimming took off 6 bases at V and 0 bases at J, with 2 bases between the two ends. The CDR3 spans 11 residues. Germline CDR1 is MNHEY and CDR2 is SVGAGI. In DNA form, the CDR3 reads TGTGCCAGCAGGTACCAAGAGACCCAGTACTTC. Protein sequence: CASRYQETQYF.

The chain joins TRBV12-3 or TRBV12-4 to TRBJ1-1, with TRBD1 matching over 8 bases. The CDR3 sequence is 13 residues long. After removal of 5 bases from V and 3 bases from J, the junction contained 2 bases not matched to a gene. The CDR3 DNA follows: TGTGCCAGCAGTCGACAGGGGTACACTGAAGCTTTCTTT. Translation gives CASSRQGYTEAFF.

The rearrangement uses TRBV6-2 or TRBV6-3 and TRBJ2-7; 8 bases are shared with TRBD2. V was clipped by 2 bases and J by 5 bases; unmatched bases: 2. Germline V gene lookup returns CDR1 MNHEY and CDR2 SVGEGT. This CDR3 has 13 amino acids. The DNA for the CDR3 is TGTGCCAGCAGTTACGCGGGGGGCCACGAGCAGTACTTC. This encodes CASSYAGGHEQYF.